The clone carrying this TCR beta chain was detected a few times. Its antigen is unknown. TCRdb analysed the RT-PCR reads with MiXCR anew, one entry per CDR3 protein. The sample contains roughly 700,000 distinct CDR3 sequences, 15% to 17% of which appear only once. The V end lost 2 bases, the J end lost 0 bases, and 10 bases lay between the germline ends. Germline CDR1 SGHTS, CDR2 YDEGEE. This CDR3 has 15 amino acids. The data belong to a study of response to subunit inactivated influenza vaccine. Findings and caveats of the study: The authors put forward the suggestion that each seasonal influenza vaccination may bring in only a limited number of new T cells.

The receptor comes from a man between 50 and 59 years old who received an inactivated influenza vaccine. The specimen comprised PBMCs from blood, sampled 11 to 12 days after vaccination. The V call is TRBV5-8, the J call TRBJ2-3; D call uncertain. The DNA of the CDR3 is TGTGCCAGCAGCTTATCCCACTCTAGCACAGATACGCAGTATTTT. Protein: CASSLSHSSTDTQYF. Variable domain in full (rest from reference TRBV5-8 and TRBJ2-3): EAGVTQSPTHLIKTRGQQATLRCSPISGHTSVYWYQQALGLGLQFLLWYDEGEERNRGNFPPRFSGRQFPNYSSELNVNALELEDSALYLCASSLSHSSTDTQYFGPGTRLTVL.